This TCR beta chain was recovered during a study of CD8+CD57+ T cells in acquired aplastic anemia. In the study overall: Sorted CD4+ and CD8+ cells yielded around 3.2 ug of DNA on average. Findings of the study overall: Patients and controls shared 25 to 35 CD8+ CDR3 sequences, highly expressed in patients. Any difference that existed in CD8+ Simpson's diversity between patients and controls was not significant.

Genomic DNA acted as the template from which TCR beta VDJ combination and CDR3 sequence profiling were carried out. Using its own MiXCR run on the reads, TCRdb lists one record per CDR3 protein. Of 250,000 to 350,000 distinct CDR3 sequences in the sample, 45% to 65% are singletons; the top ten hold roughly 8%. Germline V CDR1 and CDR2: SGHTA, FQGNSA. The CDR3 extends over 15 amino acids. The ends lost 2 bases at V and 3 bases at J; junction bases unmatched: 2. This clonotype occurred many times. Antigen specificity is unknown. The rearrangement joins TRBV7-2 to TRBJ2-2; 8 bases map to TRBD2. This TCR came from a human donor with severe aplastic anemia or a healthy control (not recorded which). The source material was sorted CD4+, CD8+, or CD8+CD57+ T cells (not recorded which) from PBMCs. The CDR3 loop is CASSLSGGYTGELFF. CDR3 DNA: TGTGCCAGCAGCTTAAGCGGGGGATACACCGGGGAGCTGTTTTTT.